This T cell receptor beta chain was captured by sequencing in a study of cytomegalovirus exposure and HLA in healthy donors. This CDR3 spans 15 amino acids. After removal of 6 bases from V and 3 bases from J, the junction contained 8 bases not matched to a gene. Germline loops: CDR1 MDHEN, CDR2 SYDVKM. Turning to this clone: Its antigen is unknown.

Findings and caveats of the study: Data from an earlier analysis indicated that most TCR beta V segments were productive either about 87% or about 30% of the time. A later analysis reportedly found fewer N-insertions in an Asian-associated ancestry cluster than the roughly 730-donor mean.

Likely unrecorded immune exposures existed in these nominally healthy donors. The PCR contained 60 Vbeta and 13 Jbeta primers. In the study's own analysis: Later analysis identified approximately 88 million unique TCR beta chains, 8.5 million to 13 million shared. Assay used: immunoSEQ multiplex PCR; TCRdb lists only in-frame clones, some missing. V and J calls plus clone size are reproduced from that table; the DNA served to infer D and trimming. This repertoire shows approximately 130,000 clones, around 77% found once; its top ten account for 1% to 1.5%. The chain recombines TRBV28 with TRBJ2-1, with 7 bases that match TRBD2. The origin of this receptor is a man in his fifties in good health and CMV-seronegative. Sequenced input: PBMCs. DNA for the CDR3: TGTGCCAGCAGGGGAGCGGGACGGTTCTACAATGAGCAGTTCTTC. Amino acids: CASRGAGRFYNEQFF.